The entry below describes one T cell receptor beta chain. Its antigen is unidentified. This specimen belongs to a study of T cell responses to AZD1222 COVID-19 vaccine. Study results and limitations: There were mostly white British donors and more females than males, and clonal diversity was possibly underestimated.

Repertoires were generated with immunoSEQ multiplex PCR, while TCRdb's copy carries only in-frame clones and drops some. The sample has 120,000 to 150,000 clones, roughly nine tenths seen once; the top ten hold about 10%. There are 14 residues in the CDR3. Germline values: CDR1 MDHEN, CDR2 SYDVKM. V lost 2 bases and J 3 bases, leaving 10 bases between the germline ends. The clonotype comes from an adult who received the AZD1222 COVID-19 vaccine. The material sequenced was peripheral blood, taken 28 days after the second AZD1222 dose. V is TRBV28 and J is TRBJ1-2; D may be TRBD1 (5 bases). CDR3 bases: TGTGCCAGCAGTTTAGGCGCAGGGCACTATGGCTACACCTTC. Translation gives CASSLGAGHYGYTF.